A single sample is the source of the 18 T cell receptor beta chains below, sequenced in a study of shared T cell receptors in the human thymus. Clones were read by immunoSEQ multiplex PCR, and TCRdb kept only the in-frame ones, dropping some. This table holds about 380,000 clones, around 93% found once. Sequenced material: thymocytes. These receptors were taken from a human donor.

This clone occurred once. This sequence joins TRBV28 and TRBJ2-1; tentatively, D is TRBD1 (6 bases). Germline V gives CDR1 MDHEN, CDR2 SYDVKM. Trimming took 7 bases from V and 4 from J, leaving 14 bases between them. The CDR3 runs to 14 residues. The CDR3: CASNNRVEYNEQFF. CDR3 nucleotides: TGTGCCAGCAACAACAGGGTGGAATACAATGAGCAGTTCTTC.

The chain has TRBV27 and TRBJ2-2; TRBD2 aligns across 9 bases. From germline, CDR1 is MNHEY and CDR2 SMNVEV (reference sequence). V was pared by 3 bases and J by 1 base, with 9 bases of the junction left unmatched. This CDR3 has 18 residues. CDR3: CASSLALAGPRNTGELFF. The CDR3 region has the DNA TGTGCCAGCAGTTTGGCCCTAGCGGGACCTAGGAACACCGGGGAGCTGTTTTTT.

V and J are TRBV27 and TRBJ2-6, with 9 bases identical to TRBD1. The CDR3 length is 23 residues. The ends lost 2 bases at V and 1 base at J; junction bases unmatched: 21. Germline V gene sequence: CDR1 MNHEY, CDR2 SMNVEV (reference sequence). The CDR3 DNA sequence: TGTGCCAGCAGTTTAAAGAGCTCCGGTAGAATTGGGACAGGGCTTTCTGGGGCCAACGTCCTGACTTTC. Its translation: CASSLKSSGRIGTGLSGANVLTF.

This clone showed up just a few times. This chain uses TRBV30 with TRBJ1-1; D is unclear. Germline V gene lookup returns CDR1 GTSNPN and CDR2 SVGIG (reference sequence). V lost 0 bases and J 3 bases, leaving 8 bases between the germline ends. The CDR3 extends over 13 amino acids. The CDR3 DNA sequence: TGTGCCTGGAGTGTACAACGGTACACTGAAGCTTTCTTT. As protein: CAWSVQRYTEAFF.

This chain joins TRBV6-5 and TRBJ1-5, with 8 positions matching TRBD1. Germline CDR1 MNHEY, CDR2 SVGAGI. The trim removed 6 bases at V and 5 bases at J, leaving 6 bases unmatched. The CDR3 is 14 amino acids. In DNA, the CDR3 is TGTGCCAGCAGCTCCAGGGGGCGAGATCAGCCCCAGCATTTT. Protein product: CASSSRGRDQPQHF.

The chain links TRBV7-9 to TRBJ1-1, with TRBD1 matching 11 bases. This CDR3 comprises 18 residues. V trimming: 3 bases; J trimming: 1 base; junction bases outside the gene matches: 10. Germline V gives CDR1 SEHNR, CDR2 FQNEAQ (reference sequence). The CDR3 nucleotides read TGTGCCAGCAGCTTTAGTATGGGACAGGGGGACCAGAACACTGAAGCTTTCTTT. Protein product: CASSFSMGQGDQNTEAFF. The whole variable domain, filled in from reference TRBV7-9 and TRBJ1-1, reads DTGVSQNPRHKITKRGQNVTFRCDPISEHNRLYWYRQTLGQGPEFLTYFQNEAQLEKSRLLSDRFSAERPKGSFSTLEIQRTEQGDSAMYLCASSFSMGQGDQNTEAFFGQGTRLTVV.

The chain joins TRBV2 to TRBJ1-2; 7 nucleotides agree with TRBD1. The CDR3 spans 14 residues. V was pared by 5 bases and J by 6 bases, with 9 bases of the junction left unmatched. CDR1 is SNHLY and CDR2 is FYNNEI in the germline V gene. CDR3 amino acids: CASSQNTGAHGYTF. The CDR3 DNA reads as TGTGCCAGCAGTCAAAACACAGGGGCCCATGGCTACACCTTC. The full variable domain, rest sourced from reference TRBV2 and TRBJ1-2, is EPEVTQTPSHQVTQMGQEVILRCVPISNHLYFYWYRQILGQKVEFLVSFYNNEISEKSEIFDDQFSVERPDGSNFTLKIRSTKLEDSAMYFCASSQNTGAHGYTFGSGTRLTVV.

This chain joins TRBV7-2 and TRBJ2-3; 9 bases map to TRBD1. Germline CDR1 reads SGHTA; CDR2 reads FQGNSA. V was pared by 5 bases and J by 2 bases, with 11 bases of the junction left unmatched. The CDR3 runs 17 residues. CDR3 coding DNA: TGTGCCAGCAGCACCCCTGGACAGGGGAAACACACAGATACGCAGTATTTT. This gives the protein CASSTPGQGKHTDTQYF.

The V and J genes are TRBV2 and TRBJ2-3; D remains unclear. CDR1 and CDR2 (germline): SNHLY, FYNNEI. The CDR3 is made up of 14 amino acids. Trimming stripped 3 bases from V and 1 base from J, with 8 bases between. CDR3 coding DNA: TGTGCCAGCAGTGAGTATTCAGGCACAGATACGCAGTATTTT. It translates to CASSEYSGTDTQYF.

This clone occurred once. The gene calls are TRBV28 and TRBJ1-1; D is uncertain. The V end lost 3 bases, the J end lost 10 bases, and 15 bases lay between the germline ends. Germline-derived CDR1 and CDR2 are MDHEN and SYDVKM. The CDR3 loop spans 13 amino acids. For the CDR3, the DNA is TGTGCCAGCAGTTTCTGCCAGGTGAAGGTAGCTTTCTTT. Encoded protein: CASSFCQVKVAFF.

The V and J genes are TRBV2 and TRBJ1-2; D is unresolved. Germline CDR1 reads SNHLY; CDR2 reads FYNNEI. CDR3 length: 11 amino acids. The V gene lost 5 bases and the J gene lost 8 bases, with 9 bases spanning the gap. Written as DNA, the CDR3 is TGTGCCAGCAGTCGTGGAGAAGGCTACACCTTC. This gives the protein CASSRGEGYTF. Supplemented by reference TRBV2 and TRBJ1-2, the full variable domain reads EPEVTQTPSHQVTQMGQEVILRCVPISNHLYFYWYRQILGQKVEFLVSFYNNEISEKSEIFDDQFSVERPDGSNFTLKIRSTKLEDSAMYFCASSRGEGYTFGSGTRLTVV.

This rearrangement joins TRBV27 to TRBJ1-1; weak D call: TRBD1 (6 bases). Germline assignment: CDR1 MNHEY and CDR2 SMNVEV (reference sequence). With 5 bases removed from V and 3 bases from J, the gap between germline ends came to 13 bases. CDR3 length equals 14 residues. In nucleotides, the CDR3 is TGTGCCAGCAGTGGGGGTCGGGGGCACACTGAAGCTTTCTTT. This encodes CASSGGRGHTEAFF.

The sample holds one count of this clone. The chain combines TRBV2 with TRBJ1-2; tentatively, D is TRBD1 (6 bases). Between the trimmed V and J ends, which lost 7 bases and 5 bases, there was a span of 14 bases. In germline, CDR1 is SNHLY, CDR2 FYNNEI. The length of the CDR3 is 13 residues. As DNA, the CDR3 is TGTGCCAGCAATCTGGCAGGGGCTTATGGCTACACCTTC. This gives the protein CASNLAGAYGYTF.

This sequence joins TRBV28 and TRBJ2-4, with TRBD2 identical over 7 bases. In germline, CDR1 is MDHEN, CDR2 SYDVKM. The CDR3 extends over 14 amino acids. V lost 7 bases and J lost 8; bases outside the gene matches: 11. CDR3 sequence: CASISWGEGDIQYF. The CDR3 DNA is TGTGCCAGCATCTCCTGGGGGGAGGGAGACATTCAGTACTTC.

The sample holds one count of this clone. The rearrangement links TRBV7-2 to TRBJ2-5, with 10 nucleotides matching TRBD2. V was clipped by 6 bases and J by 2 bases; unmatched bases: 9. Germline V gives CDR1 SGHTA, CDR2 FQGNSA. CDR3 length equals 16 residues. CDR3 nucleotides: TGTGCCAGCAGTAACCCGGGACTAGCGTTACAAGAGACCCAGTACTTC. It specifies CASSNPGLALQETQYF.

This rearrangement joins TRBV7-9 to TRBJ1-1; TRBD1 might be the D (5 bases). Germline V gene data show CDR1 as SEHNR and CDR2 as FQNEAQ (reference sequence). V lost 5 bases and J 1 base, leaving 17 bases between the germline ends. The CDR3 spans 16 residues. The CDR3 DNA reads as TGTGCCAGCAGCCGAATGGGTACCGGGGGGAACACTGAAGCTTTCTTT. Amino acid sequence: CASSRMGTGGNTEAFF.

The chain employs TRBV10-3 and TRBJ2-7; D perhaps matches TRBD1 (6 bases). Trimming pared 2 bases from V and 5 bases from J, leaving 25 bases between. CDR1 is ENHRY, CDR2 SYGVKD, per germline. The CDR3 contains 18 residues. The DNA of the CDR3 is TGTGCCATCAGTGAGACAGGGAGTCCCCTTAGCCCCCTGGACGAGCAGTACTTC. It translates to CAISETGSPLSPLDEQYF.

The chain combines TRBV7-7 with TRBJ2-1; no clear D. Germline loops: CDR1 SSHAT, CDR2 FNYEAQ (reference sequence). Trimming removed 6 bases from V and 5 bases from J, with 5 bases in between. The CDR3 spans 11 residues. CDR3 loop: CASRGNNEQFF. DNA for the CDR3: TGTGCCAGCAGGGGGAACAATGAGCAGTTCTTC.